A single sample gave rise to the 32 T cell receptor beta chains below, sequenced in a study of blood T cell repertoires in COVID-19. TCRdb keeps only in-frame clones here, not all; method: immunoSEQ multiplex PCR. The sample has hundreds of thousands of clones; around 90% are singletons. Sample: peripheral blood. The origin of the receptors is a woman aged 50 to 60 with COVID-19, enrolled during active disease.

The gene calls are TRBV27 and TRBJ2-1; D might be TRBD1 (5 bases). The CDR3 spans 13 residues. Trimming shortened V by 6 bases and J by 10 bases, and 16 bases separated the two germline ends. CDR1 is MNHEY, CDR2 SMNVEV, per germline (reference sequence). The CDR3 here is CASSPLGVGEQFF. As DNA, the CDR3 is TGTGCCAGCAGCCCCCTAGGGGTTGGGGAGCAGTTCTTC.

The rearrangement uses TRBV11-2 and TRBJ1-4, with a weak D call TRBD1 (6 bases). CDR3 length equals 15 residues. The V end was cut by 3 bases, the J end by 7 bases, with 15 bases between. Germline assignment: CDR1 SGHAT and CDR2 FQNNGV. Here the CDR3 reads CASSLLTGVGEKLFF. The CDR3 bases are TGTGCCAGCAGCTTGTTGACAGGAGTGGGTGAAAAACTGTTTTTT.

This chain's CDR3 is CASSIRGGSTYEQYF. CDR3 in DNA: TGTGCCAGTAGTATACGGGGGGGTTCGACCTACGAGCAGTACTTC. V usage is TRBV19 and J usage is TRBJ2-7; 8 bases line up with TRBD2. The V segment lost 2 bases and the J segment 2 bases; nucleotides outside the gene matches: 5. CDR3 length: 15 residues. Germline CDR1 is LNHDA and CDR2 is SQIVND (reference sequence).

The V gene is TRBV15, the J gene TRBJ1-6; 7 nucleotides line up with TRBD1. The CDR3 has 16 amino acids. CDR1 LNHNV and CDR2 YYDKDF come from the germline V gene (reference sequence). V dropped 0 bases and J dropped 6; count of bases not matched to a gene: 5. CDR3 coding DNA: TGTGCCACCAGCAGAGATCAGGACAGGATTAATTCACCCCTCCACTTT. It is translated as CATSRDQDRINSPLHF.

The chain is built from TRBV10-2 and TRBJ2-5, with 9 bases matching TRBD2. Per the germline V gene, CDR1 is WSHSY and CDR2 is SAAADI. This CDR3 has 15 amino acids. With V trimmed by 8 bases and J by 5 bases, 12 bases remained unmatched. This chain's CDR3 is CASGKAGGSRETQYF. The CDR3, as DNA: TGCGCCAGCGGAAAGGCGGGGGGGTCCCGGGAGACCCAGTACTTC.

The chain uses TRBV6-1 and TRBJ1-1, with no clear D. Between the trimmed V and J ends, which lost 8 bases and 5 bases, there was a span of 15 bases. The CDR3 has 13 residues. CDR1 MNHNS and CDR2 SASEGT come from the germline V gene. The CDR3 DNA follows: TGTGCCAGCGGGCAGGCCTCGGGGACTGAAGCTTTCTTT. This codes for CASGQASGTEAFF.

The V and J genes are TRBV5-6 and TRBJ1-4, with unresolved D. V dropped 2 bases and J dropped 7 bases, with 12 bases sitting between them. The germline V gene has CDR1 SGHDT and CDR2 YYEEEE. The CDR3 is made up of 14 amino acids. CDR3 in amino acids: CASSFLRGSEKLFF. The CDR3 region has the DNA TGTGCCAGCAGCTTCCTGCGGGGATCTGAAAAACTGTTTTTT.

The chain links TRBV4-1 to TRBJ1-2; D unresolved. The V gene lost 0 bases and the J gene lost 2 bases, with 19 bases spanning the gap. The CDR3 contains 18 residues. Germline V gene lookup returns CDR1 MGHRA and CDR2 YSYEKL. CDR3 DNA: TGCGCCAGCAGCCAAGATCAGGTAGTGCGCCGGGGAAACTATGGCTACACCTTC. The encoded protein is CASSQDQVVRRGNYGYTF.

The chain carries TRBV7-6 and TRBJ2-7; 9 positions match TRBD2. CDR1 is SGHVS, CDR2 FNYEAQ, per germline. The CDR3 consists of 15 residues. V shed 5 bases, J shed 5 bases, and the junction held 10 bases outside the gene matches. CDR3 residues: CASSLGASGENEQYF. The CDR3 DNA follows: TGTGCCAGCAGCCTTGGGGCTAGCGGGGAGAACGAGCAGTACTTC.

This sequence joins TRBV2 and TRBJ1-1, with 8 nucleotides matching TRBD1. Germline V gene lookup returns CDR1 SNHLY and CDR2 FYNNEI. V was clipped by 4 bases and J by 6 bases; unmatched bases: 13. CDR3 length equals 16 residues. The chain's CDR3 is CASSGQGRYPGAEAFF. The CDR3 DNA reads TGTGCCAGCAGTGGACAGGGGAGGTATCCAGGCGCTGAAGCTTTCTTT.

V gene TRBV3-1 (or the pseudogene TRBV3-2) combines with J gene TRBJ2-1; D perhaps matches TRBD1 (5 bases). Germline CDR1 and CDR2: LGHDT and YNNKEL (reference sequence). This CDR3 region has 12 residues. Trimming cost V 1 base and J 8 bases, with 6 bases left between them. DNA for the CDR3: TGTGCCAGCAGCCAAGGGGGCTATGAGCAGTTCTTC. It is translated as CASSQGGYEQFF.

V is TRBV29-1 and J is TRBJ1-4; possibly TRBD1 for D (5 bases). The germline V and J ends were trimmed by 1 base and 8 bases, with 8 bases remaining between them. The CDR3 is 12 residues long. Germline V gene sequence: CDR1 SQVTM, CDR2 ANQGSEA. The DNA for the CDR3 is TGCAGCGTTGAAGGCCGGGGGGAAAAACTGTTTTTT. It yields the protein CSVEGRGEKLFF.

The chain recombines TRBV27 with TRBJ2-7; 8 bases are a match to TRBD1. The CDR3 totals 15 residues. Losses at the gene ends were 3 bases for V and 3 bases for J; bases not matched to a gene: 7. Per the germline V gene, CDR1 is MNHEY and CDR2 is SMNVEV (reference sequence). This CDR3 is CASSFTATGDYEQYF. As DNA, the CDR3 is TGTGCCAGCAGTTTTACTGCGACAGGGGACTACGAGCAGTACTTC.

The chain links TRBV18 to TRBJ1-5, with D maybe TRBD1 (5 bases). V was trimmed by 3 bases and J by 6 bases, leaving 9 bases between them. The CDR3 is made up of 13 amino acids. In germline, CDR1 is KGHSH, CDR2 LQKENI. CDR3 sequence: CASSPVGGQPQHF. CDR3 nucleotides: TGTGCCAGCTCACCGGTGGGGGGTCAGCCCCAGCATTTT. Complete variable domain (other parts from reference TRBV18 and TRBJ1-5): NAGVMQNPRHLVRRRGQEARLRCSPMKGHSHVYWYRQLPEEGLKFMVYLQKENIIDESGMPKERFSAEFPKEGPSILRIQQVVRGDSAAYFCASSPVGGQPQHFGDGTRLSIL.

The sample holds a few counts of this clone. The chain combines TRBV10-3 with TRBJ1-5; 10 bases are shared with TRBD1. The trim removed 5 bases at V and 2 bases at J, leaving 3 bases unmatched. The CDR3 length is 15 residues. Germline CDR1 and CDR2: ENHRY and SYGVKD. The CDR3: CAISSGTGGNQPQHF. Written as DNA, the CDR3 is TGTGCCATCAGTTCCGGGACAGGGGGCAATCAGCCCCAGCATTTT.

This chain connects TRBV5-5 to TRBJ1-2; no clear D. This CDR3 comprises 13 residues. Germline lookup yields CDR1 SGHKS and CDR2 YYEKEE (reference sequence). V lost 0 bases and J 4 bases, leaving 7 bases between the germline ends. The CDR3 bases are TGTGCCAGCAGCTTGGTCGTCAGCTATGGCTACACCTTC. Translated, it gives CASSLVVSYGYTF.

The gene calls are TRBV10-2 and TRBJ2-7, with D perhaps TRBD1 (5 bases). There are 13 residues in the CDR3. V was shortened by 10 bases and J by 6 bases, with 19 bases between the two germline ends. Germline V gene data show CDR1 as WSHSY and CDR2 as SAAADI. DNA for the CDR3: TGCGCCACAAGATCGACAGTAATTCCCGAGCAGTACTTC. Amino acid sequence: CATRSTVIPEQYF.

The V gene is TRBV6-5, the J gene TRBJ2-7; TRBD2 aligns across 13 bases. Germline V gene lookup returns CDR1 MNHEY and CDR2 SVGAGI. Trimming removed 6 bases from V and 5 bases from J; junction bases left unmatched: 7. The CDR3 consists of 15 residues. The CDR3 protein is CASSFGTSGEDEQYF. CDR3 in DNA: TGTGCCAGCAGCTTTGGGACTAGCGGGGAAGACGAGCAGTACTTC.

In its sample, this clone was seen a few times. J is TRBJ2-7 and V is TRBV7-2, with D possibly matching TRBD2 (6 bases). Germline lookup yields CDR1 SGHTA and CDR2 FQGNSA. V was shortened by 6 bases and J by 6 bases, with 12 bases between the two germline ends. The CDR3 is made up of 12 amino acids. CDR3 protein: CASSPTSSEQYF. For the CDR3, the DNA is TGTGCCAGCAGTCCAACTAGCTCCGAGCAGTACTTC.

Here the CDR3 reads CASRNDLSQETQYF. The DNA of the CDR3 is TGTGCCAGCAGGAACGACTTATCACAAGAGACCCAGTACTTC. The chain uses TRBV5-4 and TRBJ2-5; no clear D gene. The CDR3 covers 14 residues. V lost 5 bases and J 2 bases, leaving 13 bases between the germline ends. The germline V gene has CDR1 SGHNT and CDR2 YYREEE (reference sequence).

There are a few counts of this clone. The rearrangement joins TRBV19 to TRBJ2-3; D is uncertain. This CDR3 comprises 11 residues. Germline-derived CDR1 and CDR2 are LNHDA and SQIVND (reference sequence). Trimming took off 5 bases at V and 4 bases at J, with 4 bases between the two ends. CDR3 nucleotide sequence: TGTGCCAGTAGTGAGGCAGATACGCAGTATTTT. Its translation is CASSEADTQYF.

J is TRBJ1-2 and V is TRBV11-2; D is undetermined. CDR3 length: 13 residues. CDR1 and CDR2 (germline): SGHAT, FQNNGV. The ends were cut back, 1 base at V and 8 bases at J, with 11 bases in the middle. The DNA for the CDR3 is TGTGCCAGCAGCTTAGGGCAGTTCAGGGGCTACACCTTC. Protein sequence: CASSLGQFRGYTF.

This clone was seen once. The chain recombines TRBV2 with TRBJ2-1; 10 nucleotides match TRBD1. Germline loops: CDR1 SNHLY, CDR2 FYNNEI. CDR3 length: 15 amino acids. Trimming removed 5 bases from V and 9 bases from J; junction bases left unmatched: 10. The CDR3, as DNA: TGTGCCAGCAGTACCCGGGACAGGGGAATTGTTGAGCAGTTCTTC. Amino acids: CASSTRDRGIVEQFF.

This chain connects TRBV18 to TRBJ1-2, with D possibly TRBD1 on 5 matching bases. V was cut by 3 bases and J by 7 bases, with 9 bases left in between. Germline V CDR1 and CDR2: KGHSH, LQKENI. The CDR3 has 12 residues. Here the CDR3 reads CASSPGGSGYTF. CDR3 DNA sequence: TGTGCCAGCTCACCGGGGGGGAGTGGCTACACCTTC.

The rearrangement links TRBV15 to TRBJ1-5; 8 nucleotides line up with TRBD1. Germline V gene data show CDR1 as LNHNV and CDR2 as YYDKDF (reference sequence). The CDR3 sequence is 16 residues long. Trimming took 1 base from V and 3 from J; bases not matched to a gene: 5. CDR3 in amino acids: CATSRGRTGNNQPQHF. The CDR3 DNA follows: TGTGCCACCAGCAGAGGCCGGACAGGGAACAATCAGCCCCAGCATTTT.

The chain couples TRBV18 to TRBJ2-7; possibly TRBD2 for D (5 bases). CDR1 is KGHSH and CDR2 is LQKENI in the germline V gene. The length of the CDR3 is 15 residues. Trimming took 3 bases from V and 3 from J, leaving 15 bases between them. Written as DNA, the CDR3 is TGTGCCAGCTCACCTTTGTCAGGAGGCGTCTACGAGCAGTACTTC. Translation gives CASSPLSGGVYEQYF.

The chain combines TRBV9 with TRBJ2-5; 8 bases are a match to TRBD1. With 4 bases clipped from V and 7 bases from J, the junction kept 15 bases outside the gene matches. The CDR3 is made up of 16 amino acids. The germline V gene has CDR1 SGDLS and CDR2 YYNGEE. The CDR3 nucleotides read TGTGCCAGCAGCCCCGGACAGGGTTGGGCCTCTGGGACCCAGTACTTC. Its translation is CASSPGQGWASGTQYF.

The chain recombines TRBV6-5 with TRBJ1-2; 7 bases match TRBD1. CDR1 and CDR2 from the germline V gene are MNHEY and SVGAGI. This CDR3 is built from 13 residues. The trim removed 5 bases at V and 2 bases at J, leaving 2 bases unmatched. The CDR3 DNA reads as TGTGCCAGCAGTAAGGGACAGAACTATGGCTACACCTTC. Protein: CASSKGQNYGYTF.

This chain joins TRBV6-1 and TRBJ2-1; 8 bases fit TRBD2. There are 15 residues in the CDR3. Trimming cost V 2 bases and J 6 bases; bases outside gene matches: 6. Germline CDR1 and CDR2: MNHNS and SASEGT. This CDR3 is CASSEMGGGLNEQFF. The CDR3 nucleotides are TGTGCCAGCAGTGAAATGGGCGGGGGGCTCAATGAGCAGTTCTTC.

CDR3 protein: CASSRDWEQYF. DNA for the CDR3: TGTGCCAGCAGCCGAGACTGGGAGCAGTACTTC. V usage is TRBV5-6 and J usage is TRBJ2-7, with no clear D. The CDR3 extends over 11 amino acids. Germline V gene lookup returns CDR1 SGHDT and CDR2 YYEEEE. The V and J ends lost 4 bases and 7 bases respectively, with 9 bases between them.

The chain has TRBV12-5 and TRBJ1-2; a possible D gene is TRBD1 (5 bases). V was shortened by 0 bases and J by 5 bases, with 10 bases between the two germline ends. CDR1 and CDR2 (germline): LGHNT, FRNRAP. The CDR3 has 14 amino acids. The CDR3 region has the DNA TGTGCTAGTGGTTTGGTACAGGAGGGTTATGGCTACACCTTC. This gives the protein CASGLVQEGYGYTF.

The chain joins TRBV28 to TRBJ1-2; tentatively, D is TRBD1 (5 bases). Germline V gene lookup returns CDR1 MDHEN and CDR2 SYDVKM. There are 11 residues in the CDR3. The CDR3 DNA is TGTGCTCTGCAGGGTAACTATGGCTACACCTTC. Amino acids: CALQGNYGYTF.